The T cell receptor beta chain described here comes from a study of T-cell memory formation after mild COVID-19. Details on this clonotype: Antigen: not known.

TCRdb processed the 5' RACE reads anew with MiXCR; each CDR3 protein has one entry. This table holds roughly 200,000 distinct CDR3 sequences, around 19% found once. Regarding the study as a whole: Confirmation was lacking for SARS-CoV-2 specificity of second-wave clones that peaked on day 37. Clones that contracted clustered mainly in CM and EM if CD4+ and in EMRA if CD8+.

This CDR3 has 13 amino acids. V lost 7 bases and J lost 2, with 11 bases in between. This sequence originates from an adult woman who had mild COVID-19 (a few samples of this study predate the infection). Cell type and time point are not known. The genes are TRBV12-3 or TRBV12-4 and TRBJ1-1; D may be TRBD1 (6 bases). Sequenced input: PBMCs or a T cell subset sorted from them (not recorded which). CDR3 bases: TGTGCCAGCATTTCGGACAGCAACACTGAAGCTTTCTTT. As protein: CASISDSNTEAFF.